One and the same sample provided the 30 T cell receptor beta chains below, sequenced in a study of cytomegalovirus exposure and HLA in healthy donors. The PCR had 60 Vbeta and 13 Jbeta primers. Sequenced by immunoSEQ multiplex PCR; TCRdb stores in-frame clones only, minus some. The table lists 150,000 to 200,000 clones, roughly 70% of them singletons. The sequencing sample was made of PBMCs. These TCRs come from a woman aged 25 to 45 in good health and CMV-seronegative.

The chain couples TRBV19 to TRBJ1-1; tentatively, D is TRBD1 (5 bases). The CDR3 extends over 13 amino acids. Germline V gene lookup returns CDR1 LNHDA and CDR2 SQIVND (reference sequence). V lost 3 bases, J lost 1 base, and 6 bases lay in between. The CDR3 DNA reads TGTGCCAGTAGTATTGGACAGAACACTGAAGCTTTCTTT. It is translated as CASSIGQNTEAFF. Full variable domain (remainder filled in from reference TRBV19 and TRBJ1-1): DGGITQSPKYLFRKEGQNVTLSCEQNLNHDAMYWYRQDPGQGLRLIYYSQIVNDFQKGDIAEGYSVSREKKESFPLTVTSAQKNPTAFYLCASSIGQNTEAFFGQGTRLTVV.

The chain is built from TRBV29-1 and TRBJ2-7, with 9 bases lining up with TRBD2. The CDR3 extends over 16 amino acids. The germline gives CDR1 SQVTM, CDR2 ANQGSEA. Unmatched junction bases numbered 8, after V lost 2 bases and J lost 0 bases. The CDR3 DNA follows: TGCAGCGTTGAATCGGAACGCGGGAGGGCCTCCTACGAGCAGTACTTC. It yields the protein CSVESERGRASYEQYF.

V gene TRBV7-9 combines with J gene TRBJ2-1, with 9 bases identical to TRBD2. This CDR3 has 14 residues. Trimming took 5 bases from V and 13 from J; bases not matched to a gene: 12. CDR1 and CDR2 (germline): SEHNR, FQNEAQ (reference sequence). CDR3 coding DNA: TGTGCCAGCAGCCCAGCGGGGGGCCGTTTGTATCAGTTCTTC. Encoded protein: CASSPAGGRLYQFF.

The CDR3 nucleotides are TGCGCCAGCAGCCCACCTCCCGCGAGTGGGGCGGGGGTTGGCTACACCTTC. It is translated as CASSPPPASGAGVGYTF. The rearrangement links TRBV5-1 to TRBJ1-2; tentatively, D is TRBD1 (5 bases). This CDR3 region has 17 residues. Germline lookup yields CDR1 SGHRS and CDR2 YFSETQ. V was shortened by 4 bases and J by 7 bases, with 26 bases between the two germline ends. Supplemented by reference TRBV5-1 and TRBJ1-2, the full variable domain reads KAGVTQTPRYLIKTRGQQVTLSCSPISGHRSVSWYQQTPGQGLQFLFEYFSETQRNKGNFPGRFSGRQFSNSRSEMNVSTLELGDSALYLCASSPPPASGAGVGYTFGSGTRLTVV.

V usage is TRBV4-3 and J usage is TRBJ1-4, with 7 bases fitting TRBD1. Looked up from germline, CDR1 is LGHNA and CDR2 is YSLEER. With 4 bases clipped from V and 2 bases from J, the junction kept 10 bases outside the gene matches. The CDR3 contains 17 residues. The CDR3 reads CASSRTTGSWTNEKLFF. Here the CDR3 DNA reads TGCGCCAGCAGCCGCACGACAGGGTCGTGGACTAATGAAAAACTGTTTTTT.

Only a few counts were recorded for this clone. The CDR3 nucleotides are TGTGCTAGTGGCCCTGGGACTAGCGGGGGGGCCGCAGATACGCAGTATTTT. This encodes CASGPGTSGGAADTQYF. V and J are TRBV12-5 and TRBJ2-3; 16 bases are a match to TRBD2. Germline V gives CDR1 LGHNT, CDR2 FRNRAP. J lost 4 bases, V lost 6 bases, and 7 bases had no gene match. The CDR3 contains 17 residues.

The chain employs TRBV6-1 and TRBJ1-5; a weak D match, TRBD1 (6 bases). V was shortened by 10 bases and J by 5 bases, with 15 bases between the two germline ends. Germline CDR1 is MNHNS and CDR2 is SASEGT. The CDR3 is 13 amino acids. The CDR3 here is CATQNRVYQPQHF. As DNA, the CDR3 is TGTGCCACACAAAACAGGGTCTATCAGCCCCAGCATTTT.

The chain combines TRBV4-1 with TRBJ2-1; perhaps TRBD2 as D (5 bases). With 1 base removed from V and 10 bases from J, the gap between germline ends came to 14 bases. This CDR3 comprises 14 residues. From germline, CDR1 is MGHRA and CDR2 YSYEKL. The CDR3 bases are TGCGCCAGCAGCCAAGGCGGGTCGGCTAAAGAGCAGTTCTTC. This codes for CASSQGGSAKEQFF.

J is TRBJ2-5 and V is TRBV13, with D perhaps TRBD2 (5 bases). Germline V gene lookup returns CDR1 PRHDT and CDR2 FYEKMQ (reference sequence). V was clipped by 5 bases and J by 0 bases, with 16 bases between them. The CDR3 runs to 16 residues. DNA for the CDR3: TGTGCCAGCAGCCTAGCTTCAGGCCTGTACCAAGAGACCCAGTACTTC. It encodes CASSLASGLYQETQYF.

The genes are TRBV5-1 and TRBJ1-1, with 9 bases aligning to TRBD1. CDR3 length equals 15 residues. Unmatched junction bases numbered 5, after V lost 4 bases and J lost 1 base. The germline gives CDR1 SGHRS, CDR2 YFSETQ. DNA for the CDR3: TGCGCCAGCAGCCTACAGGGGGCTAGGAACACTGAAGCTTTCTTT. This gives the protein CASSLQGARNTEAFF.

In DNA, the CDR3 is TGCGCCAGCTCCACACAACCGACAGGGGGTAACACTGAAGCTTTCTTT. This encodes CASSTQPTGGNTEAFF. This chain uses TRBV5-1 with TRBJ1-1; TRBD1 matches 9 bases. The CDR3 has 16 amino acids. Germline V gene data show CDR1 as SGHRS and CDR2 as YFSETQ. V dropped 7 bases and J dropped 2; count of bases not matched to a gene: 12.

The V gene is TRBV7-9, the J gene TRBJ2-3, with D maybe TRBD2 (6 bases). V lost 1 base and J lost 4, with 18 bases in between. Germline CDR1 is SEHNR and CDR2 is FQNEAQ (reference sequence). The CDR3 covers 17 residues. CDR3 residues: CASSLVAGLAIPDTQYF. CDR3 sequence (DNA): TGTGCCAGCAGCTTAGTGGCAGGCCTAGCGATCCCAGATACGCAGTATTTT.

The genes are TRBV2 and TRBJ1-2; 10 nucleotides match TRBD1. Germline CDR1 and CDR2: SNHLY and FYNNEI. The CDR3 runs to 15 residues. V lost 2 bases, J lost 2 bases, and 2 bases stayed unmatched. Here the CDR3 DNA reads TGTGCCAGCAGTGAACCGGGACAGGGGAACTATGGCTACACCTTC. It specifies CASSEPGQGNYGYTF.

J is TRBJ1-4 and V is TRBV10-1; 8 nucleotides align to TRBD1. CDR3 length: 16 amino acids. The germline gives CDR1 WNHNN, CDR2 SYGVQD (reference sequence). Trimming at V came to 4 bases and at J to 8 bases, leaving 12 bases not matched to a gene. CDR3 loop: CASSVYQGASGEKLFF. The CDR3 DNA is TGCGCCAGCAGTGTTTACCAGGGGGCGTCAGGGGAAAAACTGTTTTTT.

The chain has TRBV27 and TRBJ2-7; tentative D call: TRBD2 (6 bases). The CDR3 consists of 14 residues. V was clipped by 8 bases and J by 4 bases, with 18 bases between them. From germline, CDR1 is MNHEY and CDR2 SMNVEV (reference sequence). CDR3 coding DNA: TGTGCCAGCGGCTTGGGCGGGACTGAATACGAGCAGTACTTC. Translation: CASGLGGTEYEQYF.

The chain links TRBV7-9 to TRBJ1-2; 8 bases align to TRBD1. CDR1 is SEHNR and CDR2 is FQNEAQ in the germline V gene (reference sequence). The CDR3 consists of 18 residues. V dropped 5 bases and J dropped 0; count of bases not matched to a gene: 14. The CDR3: CASSPQTRGQGSNYGYTF. CDR3 nucleotides: TGTGCCAGCAGCCCCCAAACACGTGGACAGGGATCTAACTATGGCTACACCTTC.

The chain recombines TRBV7-9 with TRBJ1-6; TRBD1 matches 8 bases. V lost 6 bases and J lost 8; bases outside the gene matches: 6. Germline V gene data show CDR1 as SEHNR and CDR2 as FQNEAQ (reference sequence). This CDR3 contains 14 residues. CDR3 sequence: CASRQQGDYSPLHF. DNA for the CDR3: TGTGCCAGCAGGCAACAGGGGGATTATTCACCCCTCCACTTT.

The chain recombines TRBV6-5 with TRBJ2-2; no clear D. The CDR3 covers 15 residues. V dropped 2 bases and J dropped 0 bases, with 7 bases sitting between them. CDR1 MNHEY and CDR2 SVGAGI come from the germline V gene. The CDR3 is CASSYRQANTGELFF. CDR3 DNA sequence: TGTGCCAGCAGTTACCGACAAGCGAACACCGGGGAGCTGTTTTTT.

The chain is built from TRBV18 and TRBJ2-7; 9 positions match TRBD1. This CDR3 has 15 amino acids. The germline gives CDR1 KGHSH, CDR2 LQKENI. The V segment lost 4 bases and the J segment 3 bases; nucleotides outside the gene matches: 7. The DNA of the CDR3 is TGTGCCAGCTCACAACCGGGACAGGGAGGCTACGAGCAGTACTTC. Protein sequence: CASSQPGQGGYEQYF.

To note about this clone: One end of the junction fails to match germline, which may point to a read error. The V call is TRBV7-9, the J call TRBJ2-7; D gene unclear. The CDR3 totals 13 residues. Germline CDR1 is SEHNR and CDR2 is FQNEAQ (reference sequence). Here the CDR3 reads CSSSLSDKDEQYF. CDR3 DNA sequence: TGTTCCAGCAGCCTTTCCGACAAGGACGAGCAGTACTTC.

This clone was observed a handful of times. This rearrangement joins TRBV9 to TRBJ2-7; 10 bases agree with TRBD1. In germline, CDR1 is SGDLS, CDR2 YYNGEE. Losses at the gene ends were 0 bases for V and 7 bases for J; bases not matched to a gene: 4. This CDR3 is 14 amino acids long. CDR3 nucleotides: TGTGCCAGCAGCGTAGGACAGGGGGCCAGAGAGCAGTACTTC. It is translated as CASSVGQGAREQYF.

The chain recombines TRBV6-4 with TRBJ2-2; D might be TRBD2 (6 bases). The CDR3 has 14 residues. V lost 6 bases and J lost 4, with 12 bases in between. The V gene's germline CDR1 is MRHNA and CDR2 SNTAGT. The CDR3 region is CASRTGTGTGELFF. CDR3 DNA: TGTGCCAGCAGAACCGGGACTGGCACCGGGGAGCTGTTTTTT.

This chain uses TRBV7-9 with TRBJ1-4; D gene unclear. From germline, CDR1 is SEHNR and CDR2 FQNEAQ (reference sequence). The CDR3 length is 15 residues. V was clipped by 6 bases and J by 7 bases, with 18 bases between them. This chain's CDR3 is CASRSRTDEVEKLFF. CDR3 DNA sequence: TGTGCCAGCAGGTCCCGCACTGATGAAGTTGAAAAACTGTTTTTT.

The rearrangement joins TRBV9 to TRBJ2-5, with D possibly TRBD1 on 6 matching bases. Germline V CDR1 and CDR2: SGDLS, YYNGEE. V lost 0 bases and J lost 2, with 11 bases in between. The CDR3 is made up of 15 amino acids. The CDR3 nucleotides read TGTGCCAGCAGCGTAGGCCAGGGGCAGCAAGAGACCCAGTACTTC. It translates to CASSVGQGQQETQYF.

The chain joins TRBV25-1 to TRBJ1-5; 8 nucleotides align to TRBD1. Trimming removed 2 bases from V and 8 bases from J; junction bases left unmatched: 8. This CDR3 has 15 residues. Germline V gene sequence: CDR1 MGHDK, CDR2 SYGVNS. The DNA for the CDR3 is TGTGCCAGCAGTGAAGACCAGGGGGCTTTTGAGCCCCAGCATTTT. Its translation is CASSEDQGAFEPQHF.

This chain connects TRBV7-8 to TRBJ2-3; the D gene is possibly TRBD2 (6 bases). The CDR3 has 18 amino acids. V was shortened by 5 bases and J by 0 bases, with 21 bases between the two germline ends. CDR1 SGHVS and CDR2 FQNEAQ come from the germline V gene. CDR3 sequence: CASSPRGGLALSTDTQYF. Here the CDR3 DNA reads TGTGCCAGCAGCCCCCGGGGAGGTCTAGCCCTTAGCACAGATACGCAGTATTTT.

This clone was detected a few times. The V and J genes are TRBV5-8 and TRBJ2-2, with 11 bases that match TRBD2. The CDR3 loop spans 17 amino acids. With 4 bases clipped from V and 3 bases from J, the junction kept 8 bases outside the gene matches. Germline CDR1 is SGHTS and CDR2 is YDEGEE. For the CDR3, the DNA is TGTGCCAGCAGCCGCCCGACTAGCGGGACCCACACCGGGGAGCTGTTTTTT. Translated, it gives CASSRPTSGTHTGELFF.

This clone was seen a few times. The V and J genes are TRBV7-3 and TRBJ1-6; no clear D. Germline CDR1 reads SGHTA; CDR2 reads FQGTGA. The CDR3 is made up of 14 amino acids. With 3 bases removed from V and 4 bases from J, the gap between germline ends came to 7 bases. CDR3 loop: CASSLGVYNSPLHF. CDR3 coding DNA: TGTGCCAGCAGCTTGGGAGTTTATAATTCACCCCTCCACTTT.

The chain links TRBV6-1 to TRBJ1-4, with TRBD1 matching 7 bases. With 8 bases clipped from V and 3 bases from J, the junction kept 6 bases outside the gene matches. The CDR3 loop spans 14 amino acids. Looked up from germline, CDR1 is MNHNS and CDR2 is SASEGT. The CDR3 loop reads CASSPRGSNEKLFF. In nucleotides, the CDR3 is TGTGCCAGCTCCCCCAGGGGGTCTAATGAAAAACTGTTTTTT.

The chain employs TRBV9 and TRBJ2-3; perhaps TRBD2 as D (5 bases). Trimming took 0 bases from V and 5 from J, leaving 13 bases between them. There are 15 residues in the CDR3. Looked up from germline, CDR1 is SGDLS and CDR2 is YYNGEE. In DNA form, the CDR3 reads TGTGCCAGCAGCGTAGACCCCGGGGTGCTAGATACGCAGTATTTT. This encodes CASSVDPGVLDTQYF.